This T cell receptor beta chain was captured in a study of blood T cell repertoires in COVID-19. Study-level background: T cells, B-cell-depleted T cells, or PBMCs provided the cDNA or gDNA that served as material.

Trimming took 4 bases from V and 3 from J; bases not matched to a gene: 5. Germline-derived CDR1 and CDR2 are SGHKS and YYEKEE (reference sequence). The CDR3 has 14 amino acids. In the authors' methods: Estimates of nucleated cell counts were drawn from the amplification of reference gene primers. This table comes from immunoSEQ multiplex PCR, and its TCRdb copy is limited to in-frame clones, with some not included. Clone size and the V and J calls come from that table; the DNA yielded D and trimming. This table has some 250,000 clones, 86% appearing once. Participants were aged about 18 to 90 years, lived in 20 to 30 US areas, and enrolled virtually. Cohort allocation depended upon clinical history that participants reported.

The chain carries TRBV5-5 and TRBJ2-7, with 9 positions matching TRBD1. The sequencing input was PBMCs or T cells enriched from blood (not recorded which). This clonotype was obtained from a woman between 35 and 50 years old with acute COVID-19. The CDR3 loop reads CASSLTGGYYEQYF. In DNA, the CDR3 is TGTGCCAGCAGCCTGACAGGGGGATACTACGAGCAGTACTTC.